Listed below are T cell receptor beta chains from one sample, sequenced in a study of T cell responses to AZD1222 COVID-19 vaccine. This table comes from immunoSEQ multiplex PCR, and its TCRdb copy is limited to in-frame clones, with some not included. The repertoire consists of about 76,000 clones, with over 60% occurring once and the leading ten covering about 26%. The specimen comprised peripheral blood, sampled 28 days after the second dose of the MenACWY control vaccine. The receptors come from an adult who received the MenACWY meningococcal vaccine as a control. The CDR3 runs from the conserved cysteine through the conserved F or W. The order of the fields is J gene, V gene, clone size, D gene, CDR3 protein, CDR3 DNA. D genes are given only for firm matches. Expanded clones are given a class, and other clones once, few, many or no size at all.

J: TRBJ2-7; V: TRBV7-6; size: -; D: -; CDR3: CASSSLPGGAYEQYF; DNA: TGTGCCAGCAGCTCCCTACCCGGGGGCGCCTACGAGCAGTACTTC
J: TRBJ2-1; V: TRBV19; size: -; D: -; CDR3: CASSLAWASNEQFF; DNA: TGTGCCAGTAGTTTAGCCTGGGCCTCCAATGAGCAGTTCTTC
J: TRBJ2-1; V: TRBV29-1; size: once; D: -; CDR3: CSAADSGFLNEQFF; DNA: TGCAGCGCTGCGGACAGCGGGTTCCTTAATGAGCAGTTCTTC
J: TRBJ1-1; V: TRBV9; size: -; D: -; CDR3: CASSAGIFDTEAFF; DNA: TGTGCCAGCAGCGCAGGGATTTTCGACACTGAAGCTTTCTTT
J: TRBJ2-1; V: TRBV11-2; size: once; D: -; CDR3: CASSLDRVSNEQFF; DNA: TGTGCCAGCAGCTTAGACAGGGTGTCCAATGAGCAGTTCTTC
J: TRBJ2-5; V: TRBV6-6; size: -; D: -; CDR3: CASSPLGARQETQYF; DNA: TGTGCCAGCAGTCCTCTGGGGGCCCGCCAAGAGACCCAGTACTTC
J: TRBJ2-7; V: TRBV5-6; size: once; D: TRBD1; CDR3: CASSLGPQGEQYF; DNA: TGTGCCAGCAGCTTGGGTCCACAGGGGGAGCAGTACTTC
J: TRBJ2-2; V: TRBV30; size: -; D: -; CDR3: CAWRGTQHTGELFF; DNA: TGTGCCTGGCGGGGGACGCAACACACCGGGGAGCTGTTTTTT
J: TRBJ1-1; V: TRBV6-5; size: -; D: -; CDR3: CASTPSTEAFF; DNA: TGTGCCAGCACCCCATCCACTGAAGCTTTCTTT
J: TRBJ2-2; V: TRBV11-2; size: -; D: -; CDR3: CASSLAQGVVTGELFF; DNA: TGTGCCAGCAGCTTAGCACAAGGGGTTGTCACCGGGGAGCTGTTTTTT
J: TRBJ2-2; V: TRBV3-1/TRBV3-2; size: few; D: -; CDR3: CASSQPRGPGTGELFF; DNA: TGTGCCAGCAGCCAGCCCAGGGGACCCGGCACCGGGGAGCTGTTTTTT
J: TRBJ1-5; V: TRBV3-1/TRBV3-2; size: -; D: -; CDR3: CASSQRRSDQPQHF; DNA: TGTGCCAGCAGCCAAAGAAGGAGTGATCAGCCCCAGCATTTT
J: TRBJ1-6; V: TRBV6-5; size: -; D: -; CDR3: CASSYFSQIDSPLHF; DNA: TGTGCCAGCAGTTACTTTTCCCAGATTGATTCACCCCTCCACTTT
J: TRBJ2-3; V: TRBV4-1; size: once; D: -; CDR3: CASSQDANTDTQYF; DNA: TGCGCCAGCAGCCAAGACGCCAACACAGATACGCAGTATTTT
J: TRBJ1-6; V: TRBV7-2; size: few; D: -; CDR3: CASSSSRNSPLHF; DNA: TGTGCCAGCAGCTCATCCAGGAATTCACCCCTCCACTTT
J: TRBJ2-1; V: TRBV7-9; size: -; D: -; CDR3: CASSLAGIPGIF; DNA: TGTGCCAGCAGCTTAGCGGGGATCCCAGGGATCTTC
J: TRBJ2-1; V: TRBV11-2; size: -; D: -; CDR3: CASSRGPLGDNEQFF; DNA: TGTGCCAGCAGCCGGGGACCCCTCGGGGATAATGAGCAGTTCTTC
J: TRBJ1-4; V: TRBV28; size: once; D: -; CDR3: CASSSLFATNEKLFF; DNA: TGTGCCAGCAGTTCCCTATTTGCAACTAATGAAAAACTGTTTTTT
J: TRBJ2-2; V: TRBV18; size: -; D: -; CDR3: CASSPTGLDGGELFF; DNA: TGTGCCAGCTCACCGACTGGACTGGACGGCGGGGAGCTGTTTTTT
J: TRBJ2-1; V: TRBV6-2/TRBV6-3; size: -; D: -; CDR3: CASSYGELNEQFF; DNA: TGTGCCAGCAGTTACGGGGAATTGAATGAGCAGTTCTTC
J: TRBJ2-5; V: TRBV7-2; size: -; D: -; CDR3: CASSLIAGGETQYF; DNA: TGTGCCAGCAGCTTAATCGCGGGCGGCGAGACCCAGTACTTC
J: TRBJ2-5; V: TRBV30; size: -; D: -; CDR3: CAWSVGAETQYF; DNA: TGTGCCTGGAGTGTGGGGGCAGAGACCCAGTACTTC
J: TRBJ1-3; V: TRBV5-1; size: few; D: -; CDR3: CASSLGGAGNTIYF; DNA: TGCGCCAGCAGCTTAGGGGGAGCTGGAAACACCATATATTTT
J: TRBJ2-1; V: TRBV7-3; size: -; D: TRBD2; CDR3: CASSLLAGGNNEQFF; DNA: TGTGCCAGCAGCCTGCTAGCGGGGGGGAACAATGAGCAGTTCTTC
J: TRBJ1-1; V: TRBV19; size: -; D: -; CDR3: CASRVTSGGNEAFF; DNA: TGTGCCAGTAGAGTGACGTCCGGAGGGAATGAAGCTTTCTTT
J: TRBJ2-3; V: TRBV20-1; size: -; D: -; CDR3: CSAVGTDTQYF; DNA: TGCAGTGCTGTGGGCACAGATACGCAGTATTTT
J: TRBJ2-7; V: TRBV5-1; size: once; D: TRBD1; CDR3: CASARDRSSYEQYF; DNA: TGCGCCAGCGCCCGGGACAGGAGCTCCTACGAGCAGTACTTC
J: TRBJ1-1; V: TRBV5-1; size: -; D: -; CDR3: CASSLVAGSNTEAFF; DNA: TGCGCCAGCAGCTTGGTAGCGGGTTCGAACACTGAAGCTTTCTTT
J: TRBJ2-1; V: TRBV11-1; size: once; D: -; CDR3: CASSLNRVGNEQFF; DNA: TGTGCCAGCAGCTTAAACAGGGTGGGCAATGAGCAGTTCTTC
J: TRBJ1-1; V: TRBV6-5; size: -; D: -; CDR3: CASSYSGAIEAFF; DNA: TGTGCCAGCAGTTACTCAGGGGCGATTGAAGCTTTCTTT
J: TRBJ1-1; V: TRBV5-5; size: -; D: -; CDR3: CASNWIETSEAFF; DNA: TGTGCCAGCAACTGGATCGAGACCTCTGAAGCTTTCTTT
J: TRBJ1-2; V: TRBV5-1; size: -; D: TRBD1; CDR3: CASRERTGATLGGYTF; DNA: TGCGCCAGCAGGGAGAGGACAGGGGCGACCTTGGGAGGCTACACCTTC
J: TRBJ1-3; V: TRBV5-1; size: -; D: -; CDR3: CASSLHGTSGNTIYF; DNA: TGCGCCAGCAGCTTACACGGTACCTCTGGAAACACCATATATTTT
J: TRBJ2-1; V: TRBV27; size: -; D: -; CDR3: CASSFTGNYNEQFF; DNA: TGTGCCAGCAGTTTTACAGGGAATTACAATGAGCAGTTCTTC
J: TRBJ1-4; V: TRBV5-1; size: -; D: -; CDR3: CASSWGSRTSWNEKLFF; DNA: TGCGCCAGCAGTTGGGGGTCTAGGACGAGCTGGAATGAAAAACTGTTTTTT
J: TRBJ2-7; V: TRBV11-2; size: few; D: -; CDR3: CASSLGTSEGAEQYF; DNA: TGTGCCAGCAGCTTAGGGACCTCAGAGGGTGCCGAGCAGTACTTC
J: TRBJ2-2; V: TRBV10-3; size: -; D: -; CDR3: CATGRDTVRTGELFF; DNA: TGTGCTACCGGAAGGGACACTGTCAGGACCGGGGAGCTGTTTTTT
J: TRBJ1-1; V: TRBV27; size: -; D: TRBD1; CDR3: CASRFGTGGEAFF; DNA: TGTGCCAGCAGATTCGGGACAGGGGGCGAAGCTTTCTTT
J: TRBJ1-5; V: TRBV4-3; size: few; D: TRBD1; CDR3: CASSPGTGESNQPQHF; DNA: TGCGCCAGCAGCCCAGGGACAGGAGAGAGCAATCAGCCCCAGCATTTT
J: TRBJ2-2; V: TRBV5-1; size: few; D: -; CDR3: CASSLALRGTGELFF; DNA: TGCGCCAGCAGCTTGGCTCTCCGGGGCACCGGGGAGCTGTTTTTT
J: TRBJ1-1; V: TRBV19; size: -; D: -; CDR3: CATNTTEAFF; DNA: TGTGCCACCAATACGACTGAAGCTTTCTTT
J: TRBJ1-5; V: TRBV20-1; size: -; D: -; CDR3: CSASLGPRSNQPQHF; DNA: TGCAGTGCTAGTCTCGGCCCGAGGAGCAATCAGCCCCAGCATTTT
J: TRBJ2-2; V: TRBV11-2; size: -; D: -; CDR3: CASSRMASSHTGELFF; DNA: TGTGCCAGCAGCCGGATGGCGAGCAGCCACACCGGGGAGCTGTTTTTT
J: TRBJ1-3; V: TRBV7-2; size: -; D: -; CDR3: CASSLQGSSGNTIYF; DNA: TGTGCCAGCAGCTTACAGGGTTCTTCTGGAAACACCATATATTTT
J: TRBJ2-1; V: TRBV27; size: few; D: TRBD2; CDR3: CASSRTSGGARNEQFF; DNA: TGTGCCAGCAGTCGGACTAGCGGGGGGGCGAGGAATGAGCAGTTCTTC
J: TRBJ1-1; V: TRBV5-1; size: -; D: TRBD1; CDR3: CASSSGTGGGEAFF; DNA: TGCGCCAGCAGCTCCGGGACAGGGGGTGGTGAAGCTTTCTTT
J: TRBJ2-1; V: TRBV30; size: once; D: -; CDR3: CAWSPSGFMNYNEQFF; DNA: TGTGCCTGGAGTCCGTCGGGGTTTATGAATTACAATGAGCAGTTCTTC
J: TRBJ2-5; V: TRBV5-4; size: -; D: -; CDR3: CASSRELLTAAPGTQYF; DNA: TGTGCCAGCAGCCGTGAATTGCTTACAGCGGCCCCGGGGACCCAGTACTTC